This is a list of T cell receptor beta chains from one sample in a study of response to subunit inactivated influenza vaccine. TCRdb fed the RT-PCR reads into MiXCR, producing one record per CDR3 protein. The sample contains around 200,000 distinct CDR3 sequences, around 9% of which appear only once. Here the sequenced sample was non-naive T cells sorted from PBMCs, taken on the day of vaccination. The receptors here all came from a man between 45 and 60 years old who received an inactivated influenza vaccine. Each CDR3 is given with its conserved first and last residue. Fields, in order: clone size, V gene, J gene, D gene, CDR3 protein, CDR3 DNA. The D gene is left open where the match is weak. Some rows have no size entry. The others give once, few or many, or a class for an expanded clone.

NA	TRBV5-1	TRBJ2-7	TRBD2	CASSLGSWGLAGYEQYF	TGCGCCAGCAGCTTGGGGAGTTGGGGACTAGCGGGATACGAGCAGTACTTC
many	TRBV20-1	TRBJ1-2	NA	CSASGYNYGYTF	TGCAGTGCTAGTGGTTACAACTATGGCTACACCTTC
many	TRBV5-6	TRBJ2-5	NA	CASSLDRAETQYF	TGTGCCAGCAGCTTGGACAGGGCGGAGACCCAGTACTTC
few	TRBV27	TRBJ2-7	NA	CASSLRAPSSYEQYF	TGTGCCAGCAGTTTAAGGGCTCCTAGCTCCTACGAGCAGTACTTC
few	TRBV18	TRBJ2-7	TRBD2	CASSPLSGAYEQYF	TGTGCCAGCTCACCTCTTAGCGGGGCATACGAGCAGTACTTC
few	TRBV7-2	TRBJ1-2	NA	CASSLNQEDRYTF	TGTGCCAGCAGCCTAAATCAGGAGGACCGATACACCTTC
many	TRBV12-3/TRBV12-4	TRBJ2-7	NA	CASSLLGGEQYF	TGTGCCAGCAGTTTATTAGGGGGTGAGCAGTACTTC
few	TRBV7-9	TRBJ2-3	TRBD1	CASSLEVTGGTDTQYF	TGTGCCAGCAGCTTAGAGGTCACAGGGGGCACAGATACGCAGTATTTT
few	TRBV6-1	TRBJ1-2	NA	CASRGKDSYGYTF	TGTGCCAGCAGAGGAAAGGACAGCTATGGCTACACCTTC
many	TRBV6-1	TRBJ2-2	NA	CASTLTLATGELFF	TGTGCCAGCACCCTGACCTTGGCCACCGGGGAGCTGTTTTTT
NA	TRBV5-6	TRBJ1-3	NA	CASSGGRSSGNTIYF	TGTGCCAGCAGCGGGGGGCGTTCCTCTGGAAACACCATATATTTT
NA	TRBV6-5	TRBJ1-2	NA	CATYEGDYGYTF	TGTGCTACTTACGAGGGGGACTATGGCTACACCTTC
NA	TRBV4-2	TRBJ2-1	TRBD2	CASSQESSGGYNEQFF	TGTGCCAGCAGCCAAGAATCTAGCGGGGGCTACAATGAGCAGTTCTTC
few	TRBV3-1	TRBJ1-1	NA	CASSQGRQLNTEAFF	TGTGCCAGCAGCCAAGGTAGACAGTTGAACACTGAAGCTTTCTTT
many	TRBV29-1	TRBJ2-3	TRBD2	CSVEAGTSFTQYF	TGCAGCGTTGAGGCCGGGACTAGCTTTACGCAGTATTTT
many	TRBV7-9	TRBJ2-3	NA	CASSSQPSTDTQYF	TGTGCCAGCAGCTCACAGCCTTCCACAGATACGCAGTATTTT
once	TRBV28	TRBJ2-7	TRBD1	CASTTAGGRQSNEQYF	TGTGCCAGCACTACCGCAGGGGGAAGACAGTCCAACGAGCAGTACTTC
many	TRBV5-1	TRBJ2-3	TRBD2	CASSVLAGDTQYF	TGCGCCAGCAGCGTGTTAGCGGGGGATACGCAGTATTTT
NA	TRBV20-1	TRBJ2-3	NA	CSARSSGVNTDTQYF	TGCAGTGCTAGGTCGTCAGGGGTGAACACAGATACGCAGTATTTT
NA	TRBV5-1	TRBJ2-7	TRBD2	CASSFQLAGGSEQYF	TGCGCCAGCAGCTTCCAACTAGCGGGGGGGAGTGAGCAGTACTTC
many	TRBV12-3/TRBV12-4	TRBJ1-1	TRBD1	CASSPTTGGEAFF	TGTGCCAGCAGTCCGACTACAGGGGGTGAAGCTTTCTTT
many	TRBV19	TRBJ2-4	TRBD1	CASSSWTGLAKNIQYF	TGTGCCAGTAGTTCGTGGACAGGGTTGGCCAAAAACATTCAGTACTTC
few	TRBV20-1	TRBJ1-5	NA	CSARGSGYSNQPQHF	TGCAGTGCTAGAGGATCGGGATATAGCAATCAGCCCCAGCATTTT
few	TRBV6-2/TRBV6-3	TRBJ2-1	TRBD1	CASSYEPGQGINEQFF	TGTGCCAGCAGTTACGAGCCGGGACAGGGTATTAATGAGCAGTTCTTC
NA	TRBV6-1	TRBJ2-5	TRBD1	CASSRGQATQETQYF	TGTGCCAGCAGCCGAGGACAGGCGACCCAAGAGACCCAGTACTTC
many	TRBV20-1	TRBJ2-3	NA	CSARDLSGVADTQYF	TGCAGTGCTAGAGATTTATCGGGAGTAGCAGATACGCAGTATTTT
NA	TRBV7-6	TRBJ1-4	NA	CASSLTWTSTNEKLFF	TGTGCCAGCAGCCTTACGTGGACATCAACTAATGAAAAACTGTTTTTT
NA	TRBV6-2/TRBV6-3	TRBJ2-5	NA	CASSYPLRETQYF	TGTGCCAGCAGTTACCCTCTTCGGGAGACCCAGTACTTC
many	TRBV28	TRBJ2-1	TRBD2	CASIASGGGNEQFF	TGTGCCAGCATCGCTAGCGGGGGGGGAAATGAGCAGTTCTTC
few	TRBV4-2	TRBJ2-1	TRBD2	CASSQGLAGDEQFF	TGCGCCAGCAGCCAAGGACTAGCCGGAGATGAGCAGTTCTTC
NA	TRBV6-2/TRBV6-3	TRBJ2-3	NA	CASSYYSLPTDTQYF	TGTGCCAGCAGTTACTATTCGCTACCCACAGATACGCAGTATTTT
NA	TRBV4-2	TRBJ2-1	TRBD1	CASSYRQGMGNEQFF	TGTGCCAGCAGTTATCGACAGGGTATGGGGAATGAGCAGTTCTTC
many	TRBV6-2/TRBV6-3	TRBJ1-2	NA	CASSPGSSQRYGYTF	TGTGCCAGCAGTCCAGGGTCCTCACAACGCTATGGCTACACCTTC
few	TRBV20-1	TRBJ2-1	TRBD1	CSARPLRTGHNEQFF	TGCAGTGCTAGGCCACTCAGGACAGGGCACAATGAGCAGTTCTTC
NA	TRBV20-1	TRBJ2-2	NA	CSARDQRDVTGELFF	TGCAGTGCTAGAGATCAAAGGGACGTCACCGGGGAGCTGTTTTTT
few	TRBV14	TRBJ2-7	TRBD1	CASSQYGQAYSYEQYF	TGTGCCAGCAGCCAATACGGACAGGCGTACTCCTACGAGCAGTACTTC
few	TRBV4-3	TRBJ2-5	NA	CASSQGLASETQYF	TGCGCCAGCAGCCAAGGGCTGGCCTCGGAGACCCAGTACTTC
many	TRBV29-1	TRBJ2-3	NA	CSVRKRGGATDTQYF	TGCAGCGTTCGAAAGAGGGGCGGCGCGACAGATACGCAGTATTTT
NA	TRBV7-9	TRBJ2-7	NA	CASSPSGLGAFEQYF	TGTGCCAGCAGCCCCTCCGGACTGGGGGCCTTCGAGCAGTACTTC
NA	TRBV9	TRBJ2-4	NA	CASSVGLTGASDRIGKNIQYF	TGTGCCAGCAGCGTAGGTCTGACGGGGGCTAGCGACCGGATTGGCAAAAACATTCAGTACTTC
few	TRBV4-3	TRBJ1-5	NA	CASSQEFAGPQPQHF	TGCGCCAGCAGCCAAGAATTCGCGGGTCCTCAGCCCCAGCATTTT
few	TRBV5-1	TRBJ2-3	TRBD1	CASSAGTDTDTQYF	TGCGCCAGCAGCGCCGGGACAGACACAGATACGCAGTATTTT
few	TRBV18	TRBJ2-4	NA	CASSPPGTVIRLAKNIQYF	TGTGCCAGCTCACCTCCCGGGACCGTTATAAGATTAGCCAAAAACATTCAGTACTTC
few	TRBV7-9	TRBJ2-4	NA	CASSFSTSLAKNIQYF	TGTGCCAGCAGCTTTTCGACGTCCCTAGCCAAAAACATTCAGTACTTC
few	TRBV10-2	TRBJ2-1	TRBD2	CASAPTSGVYNEQFF	TGCGCCAGCGCTCCTACTAGCGGGGTTTACAATGAGCAGTTCTTC
NA	TRBV20-1	TRBJ1-6	NA	CSAADNNSPLHF	TGCAGTGCAGCGGATAATAATTCACCCCTCCACTTT
NA	TRBV4-2	TRBJ2-7	TRBD1	CASSQDGDRVREQYF	TGTGCCAGCAGCCAAGATGGGGACAGGGTCCGAGAGCAGTACTTC
many	TRBV27	TRBJ1-6	NA	CASSSLYLGENNSPLHF	TGTGCCAGCAGTTCCCTATATCTAGGGGAAAATAATTCACCCCTCCACTTT
many	TRBV12-3/TRBV12-4	TRBJ2-1	TRBD2	CASSFTWTSGARSGSYNEQFF	TGTGCCAGCAGTTTCACTTGGACTAGCGGGGCCCGTTCGGGCTCCTACAATGAGCAGTTCTTC
NA	TRBV12-3/TRBV12-4	TRBJ2-7	NA	CASSYNFPTEQYF	TGTGCCAGCAGTTATAATTTCCCGACAGAACAGTACTTC
few	TRBV9	TRBJ1-3	NA	CASSVESAPSGNTIYF	TGTGCCAGCAGCGTAGAATCGGCACCCTCTGGAAACACCATATATTTT
many	TRBV5-6	TRBJ2-2	NA	CASSFTAGAANTGELFF	TGTGCCAGCAGCTTTACGGCAGGGGCTGCGAACACCGGGGAGCTGTTTTTT
few	TRBV7-2	TRBJ1-2	TRBD1	CASSLDRVYGYTF	TGTGCCAGCAGCCTTGACAGGGTTTATGGCTACACCTTC